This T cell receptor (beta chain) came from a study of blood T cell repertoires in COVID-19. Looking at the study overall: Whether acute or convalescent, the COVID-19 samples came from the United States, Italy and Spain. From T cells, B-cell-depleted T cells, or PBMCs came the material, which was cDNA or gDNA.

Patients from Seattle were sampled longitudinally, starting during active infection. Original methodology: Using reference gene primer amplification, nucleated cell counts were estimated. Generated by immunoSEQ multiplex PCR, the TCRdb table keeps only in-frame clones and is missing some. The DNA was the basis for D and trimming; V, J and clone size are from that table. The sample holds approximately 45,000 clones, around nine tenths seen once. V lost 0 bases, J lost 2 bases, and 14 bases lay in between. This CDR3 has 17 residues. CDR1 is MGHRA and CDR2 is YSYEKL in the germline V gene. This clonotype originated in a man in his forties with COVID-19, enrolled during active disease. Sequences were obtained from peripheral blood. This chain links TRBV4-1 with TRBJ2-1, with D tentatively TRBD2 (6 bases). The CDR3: CASSQDGSGATYNEQFF. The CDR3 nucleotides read TGCGCCAGCAGCCAAGACGGATCGGGAGCAACCTACAATGAGCAGTTCTTC.